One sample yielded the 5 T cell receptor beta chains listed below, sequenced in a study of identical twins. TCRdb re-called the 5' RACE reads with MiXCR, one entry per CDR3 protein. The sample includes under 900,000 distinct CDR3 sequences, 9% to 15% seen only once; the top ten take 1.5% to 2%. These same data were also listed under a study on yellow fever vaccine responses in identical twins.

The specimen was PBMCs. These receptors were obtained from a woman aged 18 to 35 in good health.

The CDR3 here is CASSQETGPYEQYF. The CDR3 DNA sequence: TGTGCCAGCAGCCAAGAGACAGGGCCCTACGAGCAGTACTTC. This chain joins TRBV3-1 and TRBJ2-7; 7 bases align to TRBD1. Germline-derived CDR1 and CDR2 are LGHDT and YNNKEL (reference sequence). This CDR3 is 14 amino acids long. Trimming cost V 0 bases and J 2 bases; bases outside gene matches: 1.

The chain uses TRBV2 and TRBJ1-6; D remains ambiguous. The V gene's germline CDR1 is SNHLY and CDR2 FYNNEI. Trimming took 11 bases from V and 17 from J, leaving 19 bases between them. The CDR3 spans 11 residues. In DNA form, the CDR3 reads TGTGCCTGTCGTTTGGACGCGGGTGTCCACTTT. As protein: CACRLDAGVHF.

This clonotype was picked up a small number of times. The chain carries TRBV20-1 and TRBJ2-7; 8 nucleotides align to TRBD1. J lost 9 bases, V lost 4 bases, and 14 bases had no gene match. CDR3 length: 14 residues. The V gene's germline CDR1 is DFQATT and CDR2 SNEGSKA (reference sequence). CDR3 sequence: CSAKATDRDLWQYV. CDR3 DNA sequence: TGCAGTGCTAAAGCCACGGACAGGGACTTATGGCAGTACGTC.

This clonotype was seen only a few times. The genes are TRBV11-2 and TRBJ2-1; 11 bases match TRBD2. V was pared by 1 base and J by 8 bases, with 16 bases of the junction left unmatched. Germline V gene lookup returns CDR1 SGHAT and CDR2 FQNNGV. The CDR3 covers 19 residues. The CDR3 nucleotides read TGTGCCAGCAGCTTAGGAGCCCCTTTTACTAGCGGGAGTTTAGATGAGCAGTTCTTC. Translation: CASSLGAPFTSGSLDEQFF.

The chain's CDR3 is CASSQEVADSYNEQFF. The CDR3 nucleotides are TGCGCCAGCAGCCAAGAAGTAGCGGACTCCTACAATGAGCAGTTCTTC. The V call is TRBV4-1, the J call TRBJ2-1, with a weak D call TRBD2 (6 bases). The V and J ends lost 0 bases and 0 bases respectively, with 9 bases between them. The germline V gene has CDR1 MGHRA and CDR2 YSYEKL. CDR3 length: 16 residues.